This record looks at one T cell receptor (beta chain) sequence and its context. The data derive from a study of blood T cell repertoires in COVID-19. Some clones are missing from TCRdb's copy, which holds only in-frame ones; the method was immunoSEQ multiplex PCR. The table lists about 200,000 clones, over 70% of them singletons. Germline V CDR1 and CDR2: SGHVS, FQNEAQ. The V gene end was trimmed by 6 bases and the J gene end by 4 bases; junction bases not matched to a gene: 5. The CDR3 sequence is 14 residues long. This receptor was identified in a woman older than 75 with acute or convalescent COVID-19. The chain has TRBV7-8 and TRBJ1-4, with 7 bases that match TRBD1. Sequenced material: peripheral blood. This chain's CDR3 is CASRQGSGNEKLFF. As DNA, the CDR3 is TGTGCCAGCAGACAGGGGAGCGGTAATGAAAAACTGTTTTTT.